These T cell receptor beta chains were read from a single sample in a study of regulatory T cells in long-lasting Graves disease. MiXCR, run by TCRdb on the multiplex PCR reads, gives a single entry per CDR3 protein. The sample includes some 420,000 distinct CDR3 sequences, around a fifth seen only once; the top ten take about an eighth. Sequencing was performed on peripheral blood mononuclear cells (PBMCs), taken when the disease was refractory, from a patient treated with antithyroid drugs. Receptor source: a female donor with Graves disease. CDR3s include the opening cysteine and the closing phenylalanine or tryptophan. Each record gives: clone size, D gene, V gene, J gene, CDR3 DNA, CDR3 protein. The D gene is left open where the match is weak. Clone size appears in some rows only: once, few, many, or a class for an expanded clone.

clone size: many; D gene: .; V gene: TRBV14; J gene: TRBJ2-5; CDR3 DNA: TGTGCCAGCAGCCCCGGACAGATAAGGGGGGAGACCCAGTACTTC; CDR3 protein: CASSPGQIRGETQYF
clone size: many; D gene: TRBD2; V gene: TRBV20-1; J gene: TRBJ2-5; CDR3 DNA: TGCAGTGCTAAAAATAGCGGGAGAGAGACCCAGTACTTC; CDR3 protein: CSAKNSGRETQYF
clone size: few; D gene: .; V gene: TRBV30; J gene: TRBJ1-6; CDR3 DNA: TGTGCCTGGATGAGGAGGTCCTATAATTCACCCCTCCACTTT; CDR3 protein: CAWMRRSYNSPLHF
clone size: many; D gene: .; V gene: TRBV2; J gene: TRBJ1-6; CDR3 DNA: TGTGCCAGCAGTGGTACCAGGGGAGGCGTCGTTAATTCACCCCTCCACTTT; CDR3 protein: CASSGTRGGVVNSPLHF
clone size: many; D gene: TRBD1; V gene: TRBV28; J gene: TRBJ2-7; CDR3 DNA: TGTGCCAGCAGTTCCCCGGGACAGAGGCAGTACTTC; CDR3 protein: CASSSPGQRQYF
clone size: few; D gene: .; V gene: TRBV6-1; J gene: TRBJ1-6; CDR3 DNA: TGTGCCAGCAGTAAAAACCGGACGTATTCACCCCTCCACTTT; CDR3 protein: CASSKNRTYSPLHF
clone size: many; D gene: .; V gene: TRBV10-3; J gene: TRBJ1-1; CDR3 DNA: TGTGCCATCACAGGCAGGGAAAGCACTGAAGCTTTCTTT; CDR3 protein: CAITGRESTEAFF
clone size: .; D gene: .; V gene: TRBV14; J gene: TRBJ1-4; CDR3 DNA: TGTGCCAGCAGCCAAGGACAGGCTATACGTGAAAAACTGTTTTTT; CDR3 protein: CASSQGQAIREKLFF
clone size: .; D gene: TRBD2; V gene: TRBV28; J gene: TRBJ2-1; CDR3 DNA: TGTGCCAGCAGTCAAGGCGCTAGCGGGAGACCAGGGACCTACAATGAGCAGTTCTTC; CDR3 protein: CASSQGASGRPGTYNEQFF
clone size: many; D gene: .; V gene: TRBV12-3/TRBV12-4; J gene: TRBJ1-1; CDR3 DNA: TGTGCCAGCAGTGGAGGTCGGGCGGACACTGAAGCTTTCTTT; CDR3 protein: CASSGGRADTEAFF
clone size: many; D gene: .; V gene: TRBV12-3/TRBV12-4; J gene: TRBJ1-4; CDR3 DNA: TGTGCCAGCAGGGACACCAGAGATGAAAAACTGTTTTTT; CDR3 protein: CASRDTRDEKLFF
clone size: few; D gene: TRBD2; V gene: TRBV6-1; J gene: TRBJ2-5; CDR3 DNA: TGTGCCAGCAGACCCGGGGGGACGAACCAAGAGACCCAGTACTTC; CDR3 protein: CASRPGGTNQETQYF
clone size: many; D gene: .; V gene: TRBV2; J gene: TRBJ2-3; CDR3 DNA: TGTGCCAGCAGCAGGGAGGATACGCAGTATTTT; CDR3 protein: CASSREDTQYF
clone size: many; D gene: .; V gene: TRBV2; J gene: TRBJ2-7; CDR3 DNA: TGTGCCAGCAGTGAAGAGCGTATCGACGAGCAGTACTTC; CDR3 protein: CASSEERIDEQYF
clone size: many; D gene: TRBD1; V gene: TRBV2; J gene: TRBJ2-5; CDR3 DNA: TGTGCCAGCAGTCACACCTTACAGGGGGCAGAGACCCAGTACTTC; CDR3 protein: CASSHTLQGAETQYF
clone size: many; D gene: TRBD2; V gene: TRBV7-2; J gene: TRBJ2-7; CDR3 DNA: TGTGCCAGCAGCGGACGGACTAGCGGGAGGGCCCACGAGCAGTACTTC; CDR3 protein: CASSGRTSGRAHEQYF
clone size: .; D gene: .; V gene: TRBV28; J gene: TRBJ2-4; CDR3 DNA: TGTGCCAGCAGTGCCCACGTCAGCGCCAAAAACATTCAGTACTTC; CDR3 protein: CASSAHVSAKNIQYF
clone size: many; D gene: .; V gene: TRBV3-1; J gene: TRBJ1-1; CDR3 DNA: TGTGCCAGCAGCCAAGGGATCTTCCCTGAAGCTTTCTTT; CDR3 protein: CASSQGIFPEAFF
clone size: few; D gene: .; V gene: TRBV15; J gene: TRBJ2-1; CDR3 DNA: TGTGCCACCAGCAGAGATTTGCCAGGGGCCTCCAATGAGCAGTTCTTC; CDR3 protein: CATSRDLPGASNEQFF
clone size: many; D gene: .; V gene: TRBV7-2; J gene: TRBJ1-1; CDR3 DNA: TGTGCCAGCAGCTTCGGAGGCGAGTGGGAAGCTTTCTTT; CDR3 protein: CASSFGGEWEAFF
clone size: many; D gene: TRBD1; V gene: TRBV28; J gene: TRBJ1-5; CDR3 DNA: TGTGCCAGCAGTTTATCGGGCGGGACAGGGACGATCAATCAGCCCCAGCATTTT; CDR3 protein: CASSLSGGTGTINQPQHF
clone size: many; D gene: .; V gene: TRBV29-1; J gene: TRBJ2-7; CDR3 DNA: TGCAGCGTTGCAGACGGTCAGGATTACGAGCAGTACTTC; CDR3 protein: CSVADGQDYEQYF
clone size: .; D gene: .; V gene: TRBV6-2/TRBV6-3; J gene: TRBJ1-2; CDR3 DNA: TGTGCCAGCAGCCGCCAGGGCGGGTGGGATGGCTACACCTTC; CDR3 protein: CASSRQGGWDGYTF
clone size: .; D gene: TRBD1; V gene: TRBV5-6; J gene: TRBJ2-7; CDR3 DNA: TGTGCCAGCAGGTGGGGCCTGACAGGGAGCTCCTACGAGCAGTACTTC; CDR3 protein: CASRWGLTGSSYEQYF
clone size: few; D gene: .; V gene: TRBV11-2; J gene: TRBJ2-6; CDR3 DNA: TGTGCCAGCAACCGAGGGGGGCCCCGCTCTGGGGCCAACGTCCTGACTTTC; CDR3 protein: CASNRGGPRSGANVLTF
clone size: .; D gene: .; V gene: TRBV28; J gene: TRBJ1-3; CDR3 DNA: TGTGCCAGCAGTCCGGTGTTTTCTGGAAACACCATATATTTT; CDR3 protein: CASSPVFSGNTIYF
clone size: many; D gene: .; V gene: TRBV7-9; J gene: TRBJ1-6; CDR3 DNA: TGTGCCAGCAGCTTAGCAGGCAGTTATTCCTCGGCGTCCCTCCACTTT; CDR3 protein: CASSLAGSYSSASLHF
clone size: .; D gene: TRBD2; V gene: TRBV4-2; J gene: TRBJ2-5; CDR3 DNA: TGTGCCAGCAGCCGACACGGGGAGACTAGCGGAGAGACCCAGTACTTC; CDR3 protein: CASSRHGETSGETQYF
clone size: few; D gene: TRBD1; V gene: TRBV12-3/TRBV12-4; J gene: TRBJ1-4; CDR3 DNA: TGTGCCAGCAGTTTAGCGGGACAGGGGCTCGAAAAACTGTTTTTT; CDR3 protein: CASSLAGQGLEKLFF
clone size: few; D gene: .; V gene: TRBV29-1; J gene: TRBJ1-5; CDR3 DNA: TGCAGCGTTGAAGATGAGTGGGTGCAGCCCCAGCATTTT; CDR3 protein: CSVEDEWVQPQHF
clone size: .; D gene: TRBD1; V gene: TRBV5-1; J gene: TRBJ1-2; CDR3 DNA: TGCGCCAGCAGCGCGGGACAGGGCTTGTTTGATTACACCTTC; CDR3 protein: CASSAGQGLFDYTF
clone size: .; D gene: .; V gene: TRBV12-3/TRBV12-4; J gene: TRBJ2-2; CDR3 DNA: TGTGCCAGCAGTCCCCTTACAGTTGGCGGGGAGCTGTTTTTT; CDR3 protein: CASSPLTVGGELFF
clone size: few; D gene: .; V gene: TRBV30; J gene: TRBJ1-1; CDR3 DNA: TGTGCCTGGAGTGCACACAGGGTGGGTCAAGCTTTCTTT; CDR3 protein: CAWSAHRVGQAFF
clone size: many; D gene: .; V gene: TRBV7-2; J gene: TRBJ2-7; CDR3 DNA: TGTGCCAGCAGCCGTGATGCTTGGGGGGGCGGTTTCTACGAGCAGTACTTC; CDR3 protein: CASSRDAWGGGFYEQYF
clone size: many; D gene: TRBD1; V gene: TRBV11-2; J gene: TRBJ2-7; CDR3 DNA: TGTGCCAGCAGCAAAGGACAGGGGCAAACCTACGAGCAGTACTTC; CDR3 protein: CASSKGQGQTYEQYF
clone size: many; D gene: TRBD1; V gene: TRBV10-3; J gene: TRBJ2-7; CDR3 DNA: TGTGCCACTGCCGGGACAGGACCTCACGAGCAGTACTTC; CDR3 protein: CATAGTGPHEQYF
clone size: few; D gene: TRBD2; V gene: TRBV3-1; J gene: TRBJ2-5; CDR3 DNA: TGTGCCAGCAGCCAATGGAGAGCGGGGGGGCAAGAGACCCAGTACTTC; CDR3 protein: CASSQWRAGGQETQYF
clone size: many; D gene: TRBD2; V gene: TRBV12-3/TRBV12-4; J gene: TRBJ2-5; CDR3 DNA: TGTGCCAGCAGTCCCCTCAGCGGGACTAGCGGGAGTCTAAGGGAGACCCAGTACTTC; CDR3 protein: CASSPLSGTSGSLRETQYF